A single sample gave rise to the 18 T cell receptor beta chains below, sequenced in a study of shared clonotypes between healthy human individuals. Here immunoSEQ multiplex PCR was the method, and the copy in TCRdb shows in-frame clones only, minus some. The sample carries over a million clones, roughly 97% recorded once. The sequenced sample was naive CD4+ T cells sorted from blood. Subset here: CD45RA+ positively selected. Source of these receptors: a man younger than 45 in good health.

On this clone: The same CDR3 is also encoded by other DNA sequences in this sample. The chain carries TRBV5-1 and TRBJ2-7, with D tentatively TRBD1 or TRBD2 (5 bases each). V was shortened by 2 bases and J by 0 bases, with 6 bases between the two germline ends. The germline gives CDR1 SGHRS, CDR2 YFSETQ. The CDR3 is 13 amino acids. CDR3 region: CASSFGASYEQYF. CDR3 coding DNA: TGCGCCAGCAGCTTCGGGGCCTCCTACGAGCAGTACTTC.

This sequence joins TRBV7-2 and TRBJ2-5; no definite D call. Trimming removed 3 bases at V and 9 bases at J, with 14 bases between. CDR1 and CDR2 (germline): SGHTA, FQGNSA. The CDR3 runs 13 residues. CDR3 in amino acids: CASSFKVPMAQYF. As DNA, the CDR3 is TGTGCCAGCAGCTTCAAGGTCCCGATGGCCCAGTACTTC.

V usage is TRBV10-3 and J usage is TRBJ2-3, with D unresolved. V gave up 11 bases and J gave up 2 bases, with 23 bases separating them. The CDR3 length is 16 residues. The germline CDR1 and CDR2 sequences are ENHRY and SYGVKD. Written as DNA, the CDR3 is TGTGCCTCGTCCTTCCCCCAACGGGCTGCCACAGATACGCAGTATTTT. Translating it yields CASSFPQRAATDTQYF.

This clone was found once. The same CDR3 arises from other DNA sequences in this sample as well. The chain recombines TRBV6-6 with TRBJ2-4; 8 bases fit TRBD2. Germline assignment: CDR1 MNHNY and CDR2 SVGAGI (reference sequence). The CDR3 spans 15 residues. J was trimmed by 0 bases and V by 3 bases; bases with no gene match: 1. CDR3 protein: CASSYSGTAKNIQYF. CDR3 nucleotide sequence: TGTGCCAGCAGTTATAGCGGGACAGCCAAAAACATTCAGTACTTC.

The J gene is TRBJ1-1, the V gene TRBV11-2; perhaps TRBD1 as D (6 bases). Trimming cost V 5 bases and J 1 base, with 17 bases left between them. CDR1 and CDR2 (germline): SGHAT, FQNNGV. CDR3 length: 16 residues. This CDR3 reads CASSHPTGGWNTEAFF. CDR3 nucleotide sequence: TGTGCCAGCAGCCACCCGACGGGGGGCTGGAACACTGAAGCTTTCTTT.

CDR3 bases: TGCAGCGTTGCAGGGCGCTCTGGGGCCAACGTCCTGACTTTC. Its translation: CSVAGRSGANVLTF. The gene calls are TRBV29-1 and TRBJ2-6, with D perhaps matching TRBD1 (5 bases). The germline gives CDR1 SQVTM, CDR2 ANQGSEA. This CDR3 has 14 amino acids. Trimming shortened V by 4 bases and J by 0 bases, and 7 bases separated the two germline ends.

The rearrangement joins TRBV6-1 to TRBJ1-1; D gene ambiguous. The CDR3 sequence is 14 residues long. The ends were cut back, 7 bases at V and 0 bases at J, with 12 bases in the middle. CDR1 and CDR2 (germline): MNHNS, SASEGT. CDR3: CASTLRTLNTEAFF. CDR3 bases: TGTGCCAGCACTCTTCGGACGTTGAACACTGAAGCTTTCTTT.

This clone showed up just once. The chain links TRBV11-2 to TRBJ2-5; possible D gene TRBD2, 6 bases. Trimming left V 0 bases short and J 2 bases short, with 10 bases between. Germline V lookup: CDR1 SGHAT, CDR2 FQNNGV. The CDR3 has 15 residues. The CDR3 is CASSLDSGRQETQYF. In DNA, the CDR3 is TGTGCCAGCAGCTTAGATTCGGGGAGGCAAGAGACCCAGTACTTC.

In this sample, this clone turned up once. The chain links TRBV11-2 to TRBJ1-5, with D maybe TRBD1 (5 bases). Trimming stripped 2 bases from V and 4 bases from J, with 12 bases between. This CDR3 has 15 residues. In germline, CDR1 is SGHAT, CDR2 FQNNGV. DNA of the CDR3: TGTGCCAGCAGCTTATCTGGGGCCATGAATCAGCCCCAGCATTTT. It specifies CASSLSGAMNQPQHF.

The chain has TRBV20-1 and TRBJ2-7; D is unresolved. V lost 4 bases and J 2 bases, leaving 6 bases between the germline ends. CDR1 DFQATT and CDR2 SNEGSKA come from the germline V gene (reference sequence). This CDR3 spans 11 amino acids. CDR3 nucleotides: TGCAGTGCTACAGCGACCTACGAGCAGTACTTC. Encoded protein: CSATATYEQYF.

Written as DNA, the CDR3 is TGTGCCAGCAGCTTAGCGTGGGGGCAAGAGACCCAGTACTTC. Its protein is CASSLAWGQETQYF. This chain connects TRBV7-2 to TRBJ2-5; D may match TRBD1 or TRBD2 (5 bases each). Trimming cost V 0 bases and J 2 bases, with 7 bases left between them. This CDR3 comprises 14 residues. The germline V gene encodes CDR1 SGHTA and CDR2 FQGNSA. The whole variable domain, filled in from reference TRBV7-2 and TRBJ2-5, reads GAGVSQSPSNKVTEKGKDVELRCDPISGHTALYWYRQSLGQGLEFLIYFQGNSAPDKSGLPSDRFSAERTGGSVSTLTIQRTQQEDSAVYLCASSLAWGQETQYFGPGTRLLVL.

The CDR3 nucleotides are TGTGCCAGCAGCTTGAGGCTAGCGGGCCACAATGAGCAGTTCTTC. Protein sequence: CASSLRLAGHNEQFF. The chain joins TRBV5-6 to TRBJ2-1; TRBD2 matches 8 bases. This CDR3 spans 15 amino acids. Trimming took 1 base from V and 5 from J; bases not matched to a gene: 5. Germline V gene sequence: CDR1 SGHDT, CDR2 YYEEEE.

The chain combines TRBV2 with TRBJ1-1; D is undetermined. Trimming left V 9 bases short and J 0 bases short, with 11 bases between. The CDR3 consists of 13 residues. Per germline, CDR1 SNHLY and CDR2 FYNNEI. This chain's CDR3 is CARKRGMNTEAFF. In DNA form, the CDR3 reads TGTGCCAGAAAGCGGGGTATGAACACTGAAGCTTTCTTT.

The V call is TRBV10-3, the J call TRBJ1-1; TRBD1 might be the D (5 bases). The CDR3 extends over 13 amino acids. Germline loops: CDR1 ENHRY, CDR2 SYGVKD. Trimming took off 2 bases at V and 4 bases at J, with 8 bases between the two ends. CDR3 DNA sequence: TGTGCCATCAGTGAGAAGGGGACCACTGAAGCTTTCTTT. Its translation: CAISEKGTTEAFF.

CDR3 nucleotides: TGCAGCGTTAGTAGGGACGAAAAACTGTTTTTT. Encoded protein: CSVSRDEKLFF. The V and J genes are TRBV29-1 and TRBJ1-4; D might be TRBD1 (5 bases). The CDR3 covers 11 residues. Germline V lookup: CDR1 SQVTM, CDR2 ANQGSEA. Trimming took off 5 bases at V and 8 bases at J, with 9 bases between the two ends.

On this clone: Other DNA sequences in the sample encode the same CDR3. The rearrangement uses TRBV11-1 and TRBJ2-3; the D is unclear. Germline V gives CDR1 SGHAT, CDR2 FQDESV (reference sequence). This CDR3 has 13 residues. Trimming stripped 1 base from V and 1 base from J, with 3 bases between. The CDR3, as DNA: TGTGCCAGCAGCTTAGGACGCACAGATACGCAGTATTTT. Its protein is CASSLGRTDTQYF.

The CDR3 DNA reads as TGTGCCAGCAGCTTCGCAAAGGTGGGAGGGGGGTACGAGCAGTACTTC. Translation gives CASSFAKVGGGYEQYF. The chain is built from TRBV7-2 and TRBJ2-7; D possibly corresponds to TRBD2 (7 bases). The CDR3 is 16 residues long. The ends were cut back, 3 bases at V and 4 bases at J, with 19 bases in the middle. CDR1 is SGHTA, CDR2 FQGNSA, per germline.

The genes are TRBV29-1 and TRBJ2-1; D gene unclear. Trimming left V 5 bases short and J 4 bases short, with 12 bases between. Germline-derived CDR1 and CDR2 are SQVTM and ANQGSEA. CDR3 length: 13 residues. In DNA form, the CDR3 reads TGCAGCGTTACTTTCATACGTTACAATGAGCAGTTCTTC. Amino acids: CSVTFIRYNEQFF.